These T cell receptor beta chains were read from a single sample in a study of blood T cell repertoires in COVID-19. Here immunoSEQ multiplex PCR was the method, and the copy in TCRdb shows in-frame clones only, minus some. The sample gives a few hundred thousand clones, roughly 80% of which show up once; about 10% is in the top ten. The sequenced sample consisted of peripheral blood. The receptors stem from a woman of 80 years or more with acute or convalescent COVID-19. Each CDR3 is given without its conserved first and last residue. Fields, in order: V gene, CDR3 length, J gene, CDR3 protein.

v_call: TRBV7-2
cdr3_length: 16
j_call: TRBJ2-1
cdr3_aa: ASSLGRTSGGAGDEQF

v_call: TRBV6-5
cdr3_length: 11
j_call: TRBJ2-5
cdr3_aa: ASTAGGEETQY

v_call: TRBV18
cdr3_length: 10
j_call: TRBJ1-5
cdr3_aa: ASSPLNQPQH

v_call: TRBV19
cdr3_length: 10
j_call: TRBJ2-3
cdr3_aa: ASSATVDTQY

v_call: TRBV28
cdr3_length: 14
j_call: TRBJ2-2
cdr3_aa: ASSPSWGQNTGELF

v_call: TRBV30
cdr3_length: 12
j_call: TRBJ1-2
cdr3_aa: AWSVLGDRGLYT

v_call: TRBV7-6
cdr3_length: 12
j_call: TRBJ2-5
cdr3_aa: ASSLMGGRETQY

v_call: TRBV19
cdr3_length: 12
j_call: TRBJ1-2
cdr3_aa: ASSIPGQGRGYT

v_call: TRBV11-2
cdr3_length: 11
j_call: TRBJ2-7
cdr3_aa: ASSLSPVYEQY

v_call: TRBV7-8
cdr3_length: 13
j_call: TRBJ1-5
cdr3_aa: ASSRDSGLNQPQH

v_call: TRBV6-1
cdr3_length: 13
j_call: TRBJ2-7
cdr3_aa: ASSERAGEAYEQY

v_call: TRBV3-1/TRBV3-2
cdr3_length: 11
j_call: TRBJ2-7
cdr3_aa: ASSPRGPSEQY

v_call: TRBV3-1/TRBV3-2
cdr3_length: 13
j_call: TRBJ2-7
cdr3_aa: ASSVGLASAYEQY

v_call: TRBV28
cdr3_length: 14
j_call: TRBJ1-5
cdr3_aa: ASSPPRQVSNQPQH

v_call: TRBV19
cdr3_length: 17
j_call: TRBJ1-2
cdr3_aa: ASRGPPGQTLQPAAGYT

v_call: TRBV7-2
cdr3_length: 14
j_call: TRBJ2-1
cdr3_aa: ASSLGGLAGVNEQF

v_call: TRBV7-2
cdr3_length: 14
j_call: TRBJ1-2
cdr3_aa: ASSLAPGQGAGGYT

v_call: TRBV24-1
cdr3_length: 12
j_call: TRBJ2-5
cdr3_aa: ATSDLPGGETQY

v_call: TRBV13
cdr3_length: 13
j_call: TRBJ2-1
cdr3_aa: ASSPRDREYNEQF

v_call: TRBV28
cdr3_length: 15
j_call: TRBJ2-6
cdr3_aa: ASSPGQVTSGANVLT

v_call: TRBV5-4
cdr3_length: 17
j_call: TRBJ2-6
cdr3_aa: ASSLAGGQQISGANVLT

v_call: TRBV9
cdr3_length: 13
j_call: TRBJ2-7
cdr3_aa: ASSVEWTSSYEQY

v_call: TRBV5-4
cdr3_length: 12
j_call: TRBJ2-1
cdr3_aa: ASTLGDRDNEQF

v_call: TRBV29-1
cdr3_length: 15
j_call: TRBJ2-2
cdr3_aa: SVDTPFIWGDPGELF

v_call: TRBV2
cdr3_length: 15
j_call: TRBJ2-2
cdr3_aa: ASTRESGGANTGELF

v_call: TRBV28
cdr3_length: 14
j_call: TRBJ1-3
cdr3_aa: ASSRTGGWDGNTIY

v_call: TRBV7-8
cdr3_length: 13
j_call: TRBJ1-6
cdr3_aa: ASSITSSYNSPLH

v_call: TRBV14
cdr3_length: 15
j_call: TRBJ2-2
cdr3_aa: ASSQDFGGTNTGELF

v_call: TRBV6-4
cdr3_length: 9
j_call: TRBJ1-5
cdr3_aa: ASMRQQPQH

v_call: TRBV9
cdr3_length: 14
j_call: TRBJ1-3
cdr3_aa: ASSVGGQGAGNTIY

v_call: TRBV28
cdr3_length: 13
j_call: TRBJ1-5
cdr3_aa: ASSFPGPSNQPQH

v_call: TRBV10-3
cdr3_length: 12
j_call: TRBJ1-6
cdr3_aa: AISVAGQGSPLH

v_call: TRBV10-3
cdr3_length: 16
j_call: TRBJ2-2
cdr3_aa: AISEGTSGSKVSGELF

v_call: TRBV7-2
cdr3_length: 17
j_call: TRBJ1-3
cdr3_aa: ASSPLTGVGLGSGNTIY

v_call: TRBV30
cdr3_length: 11
j_call: TRBJ1-6
cdr3_aa: AWSTDYNSPLH

v_call: TRBV19
cdr3_length: 12
j_call: TRBJ2-1
cdr3_aa: ASRLGPSYNEQF

v_call: TRBV11-3
cdr3_length: 11
j_call: TRBJ2-7
cdr3_aa: ASSSQGFYEQY

v_call: TRBV28
cdr3_length: 15
j_call: TRBJ2-7
cdr3_aa: ASSYLIAGGPNYEQY

v_call: TRBV5-8
cdr3_length: 12
j_call: TRBJ1-1
cdr3_aa: ASSFQQGVTEAF

v_call: TRBV19
cdr3_length: 11
j_call: TRBJ1-3
cdr3_aa: ASETGPGNTIY

v_call: TRBV6-2/TRBV6-3
cdr3_length: 13
j_call: TRBJ1-5
cdr3_aa: ASSPRGRGVQPQH

v_call: TRBV6-6
cdr3_length: 11
j_call: TRBJ1-5
cdr3_aa: ASQGQGSQPQH

v_call: TRBV6-2/TRBV6-3
cdr3_length: 12
j_call: TRBJ2-1
cdr3_aa: ASSRDSAYNEQF

v_call: TRBV27
cdr3_length: 12
j_call: TRBJ2-7
cdr3_aa: ASSFIGGTYEQY

v_call: TRBV7-2
cdr3_length: 13
j_call: TRBJ1-2
cdr3_aa: ASSKMDRDPNGYT

v_call: TRBV19
cdr3_length: 13
j_call: TRBJ2-1
cdr3_aa: ASSIWAGDTDEQF

v_call: TRBV19
cdr3_length: 13
j_call: TRBJ2-7
cdr3_aa: ASSIVQGQGREQY

v_call: TRBV29-1
cdr3_length: 13
j_call: TRBJ2-1
cdr3_aa: SVKIAGGPVGEQF

v_call: TRBV14
cdr3_length: 13
j_call: TRBJ1-3
cdr3_aa: ASSQGTGPGNTIY

v_call: TRBV6-5
cdr3_length: 9
j_call: TRBJ2-7
cdr3_aa: ASTRAGEQY

v_call: TRBV7-2
cdr3_length: 13
j_call: TRBJ1-5
cdr3_aa: ASSTGGVSNQPQH

v_call: TRBV19
cdr3_length: 14
j_call: TRBJ2-5
cdr3_aa: ASSPSTQTRGETQY

v_call: TRBV27
cdr3_length: 12
j_call: TRBJ1-5
cdr3_aa: ASSFQGARQPQH

v_call: TRBV7-6
cdr3_length: 13
j_call: TRBJ1-3
cdr3_aa: ASSLRGGSGNTIY

v_call: TRBV2
cdr3_length: 11
j_call: TRBJ2-5
cdr3_aa: ASSGTVQETQY

v_call: TRBV7-3
cdr3_length: 12
j_call: TRBJ2-7
cdr3_aa: ASREAGSSYEQY

v_call: TRBV9
cdr3_length: 11
j_call: TRBJ1-4
cdr3_aa: ASSVGQGEKLF